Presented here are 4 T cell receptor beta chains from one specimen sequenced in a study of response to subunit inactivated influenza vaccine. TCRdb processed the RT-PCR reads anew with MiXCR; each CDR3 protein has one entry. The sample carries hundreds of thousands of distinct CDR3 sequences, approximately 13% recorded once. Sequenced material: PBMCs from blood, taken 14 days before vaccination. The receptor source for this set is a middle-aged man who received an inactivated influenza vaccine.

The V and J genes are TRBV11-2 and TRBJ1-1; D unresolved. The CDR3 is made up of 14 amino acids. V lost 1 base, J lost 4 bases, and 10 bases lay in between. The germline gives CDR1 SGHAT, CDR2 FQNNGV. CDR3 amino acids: CASSLGSRITEAFF. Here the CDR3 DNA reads TGTGCCAGCAGCTTAGGAAGCAGGATCACTGAAGCTTTCTTT.

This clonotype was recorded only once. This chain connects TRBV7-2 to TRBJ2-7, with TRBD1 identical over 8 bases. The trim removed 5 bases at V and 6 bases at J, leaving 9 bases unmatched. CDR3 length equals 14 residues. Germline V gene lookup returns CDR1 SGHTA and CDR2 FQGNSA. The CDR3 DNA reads TGTGCCAGCAGCCCCGGGACAGGCTCTCTCGAGCAGTACTTC. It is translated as CASSPGTGSLEQYF.

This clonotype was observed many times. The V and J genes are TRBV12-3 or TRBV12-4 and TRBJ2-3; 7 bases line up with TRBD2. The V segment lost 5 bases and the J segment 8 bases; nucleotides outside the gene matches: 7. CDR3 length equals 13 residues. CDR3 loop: CASSPGLIGTQYF. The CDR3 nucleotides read TGTGCCAGCAGTCCGGGACTAATCGGTACGCAGTATTTT.

The chain's CDR3 is CASSQALGQSYEQYF. The CDR3, as DNA: TGTGCCAGCAGCCAGGCCTTAGGACAAAGCTACGAGCAGTACTTC. V and J are TRBV3-1 and TRBJ2-7, with D maybe TRBD1 (5 bases). The CDR3 has 15 amino acids. Trimming pared 3 bases from V and 3 bases from J, leaving 15 bases between. Per germline, CDR1 LGHDT and CDR2 YNNKEL (reference sequence).